This T cell receptor beta chain is drawn from a study of blood T cells in healthy people across ages. Of note for this clonotype: No antigen is known for it.

For the second PCR, which ran for roughly 6 to 12 cycles, a sample-barcoded 5' primer and a J-beta primer mix were used. Each CDR3 protein is one row after TCRdb ran MiXCR on the 5' RACE reads. Altogether almost 800,000 distinct CDR3 sequences are present, roughly 50% being singletons, with the ten largest covering roughly 22%. Findings of the study overall: A roughly linear fall in TCR beta diversity per million T cells was seen with increasing age. Estimates of diversity drawn from one million T cells were considered underestimates. Donor CMV status, an unknown factor, possibly confounded changes in expanded clonotypes.

Sequenced material: blood. This TCR derives from a young man in good health.

CDR3: CASSVAGLGGDNEQFF. Here the CDR3 DNA reads TGTGCCAGCAGCGTAGCTGGCCTGGGGGGTGACAATGAGCAGTTCTTC. The rearrangement joins TRBV9 to TRBJ2-1; perhaps TRBD2 as D (6 bases). CDR1 and CDR2 (germline): SGDLS, YYNGEE. The CDR3 spans 16 residues. Trimming took off 0 bases at V and 5 bases at J, with 15 bases between the two ends.